This passage covers 3 T cell receptor beta chains from one sample sequenced in a study of shared clonotypes between healthy human individuals. Libraries were prepared by immunoSEQ multiplex PCR; TCRdb keeps only in-frame clonotypes and omits some of them. The data hold some 87,000 clones, with 68% observed a single time. Sequencing was performed on memory CD8+ T cells sorted from blood. Subset meaning: CD45RO+ cells pooled with CCR7-negative TemRA cells. The source is a man under 40 in good health.

The V call is TRBV28, the J call TRBJ1-5, with 10 bases aligning to TRBD1. The germline V gene has CDR1 MDHEN and CDR2 SYDVKM. The CDR3 is 14 amino acids. V shed 7 bases, J shed 5 bases, and the junction held 5 bases outside the gene matches. The CDR3: CASTLGQGHQPQHF. The CDR3 DNA is TGTGCCAGCACCTTGGGACAGGGGCATCAGCCCCAGCATTTT.

As to this clone: Mismatch with germline at one junction end may stem from a read error. The V call is TRBV5-3, the J call TRBJ1-2, with D uncertain. TRBV5-3 falls under the ORF class, with uncertain function. CDR3 length: 14 amino acids. CDR3 sequence reads: CASSLSAGNYGYTF. The CDR3 nucleotides are TGTGCCAGCAGCTTATCGGCAGGAAACTATGGCTACACCTTC.

A single count supports this clone. The rearrangement links TRBV6-9 to TRBJ1-2, with 11 bases lining up with TRBD1. V lost 2 bases, J lost 5 bases, and 10 bases stayed unmatched. This CDR3 comprises 17 residues. Looked up from germline, CDR1 is MNHGY and CDR2 is SVAAGI. The CDR3 here is CASSYPTGTGGAYGYTF. DNA of the CDR3: TGTGCCAGCAGTTATCCCACCGGGACAGGGGGAGCGTATGGCTACACCTTC.